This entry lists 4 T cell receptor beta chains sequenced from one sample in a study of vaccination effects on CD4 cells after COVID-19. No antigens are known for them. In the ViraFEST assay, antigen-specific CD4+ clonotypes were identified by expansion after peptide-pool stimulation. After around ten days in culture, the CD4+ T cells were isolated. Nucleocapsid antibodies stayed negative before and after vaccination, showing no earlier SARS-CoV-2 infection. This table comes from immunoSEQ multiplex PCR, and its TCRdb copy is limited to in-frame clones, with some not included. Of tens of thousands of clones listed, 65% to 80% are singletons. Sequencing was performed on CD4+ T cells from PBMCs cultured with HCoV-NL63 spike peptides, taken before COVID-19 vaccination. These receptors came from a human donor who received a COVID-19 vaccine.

The CDR3 region has the DNA TGTGCTTGCCAAGGCAACCTTGGAAATTCACCCCTCCACTTT. Its protein is CACQGNLGNSPLHF. The J gene is TRBJ1-6, the V gene TRBV6-5; D is undetermined. The CDR3 covers 14 residues. Germline CDR1 and CDR2: MNHEY and SVGAGI.

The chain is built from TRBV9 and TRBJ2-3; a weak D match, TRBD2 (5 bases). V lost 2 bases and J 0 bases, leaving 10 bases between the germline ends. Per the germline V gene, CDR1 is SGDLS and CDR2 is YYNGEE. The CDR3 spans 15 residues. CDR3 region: CASSVGSLSTDTQYF. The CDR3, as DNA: TGTGCCAGCAGCGTGGGGAGCCTTAGCACAGATACGCAGTATTTT.

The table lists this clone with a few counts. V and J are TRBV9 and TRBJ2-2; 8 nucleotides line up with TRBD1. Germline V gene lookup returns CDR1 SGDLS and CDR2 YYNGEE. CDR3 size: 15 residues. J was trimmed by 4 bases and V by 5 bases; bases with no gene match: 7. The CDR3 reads CASSQIQGGTGELFF. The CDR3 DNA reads TGTGCCAGCAGTCAGATACAGGGGGGCACCGGGGAGCTGTTTTTT.

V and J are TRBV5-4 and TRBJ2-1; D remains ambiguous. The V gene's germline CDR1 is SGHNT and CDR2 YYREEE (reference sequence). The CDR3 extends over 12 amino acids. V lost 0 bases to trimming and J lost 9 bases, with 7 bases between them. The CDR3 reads CASSLDVAEQFF. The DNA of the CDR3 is TGTGCCAGCAGCTTGGACGTAGCTGAGCAGTTCTTC.